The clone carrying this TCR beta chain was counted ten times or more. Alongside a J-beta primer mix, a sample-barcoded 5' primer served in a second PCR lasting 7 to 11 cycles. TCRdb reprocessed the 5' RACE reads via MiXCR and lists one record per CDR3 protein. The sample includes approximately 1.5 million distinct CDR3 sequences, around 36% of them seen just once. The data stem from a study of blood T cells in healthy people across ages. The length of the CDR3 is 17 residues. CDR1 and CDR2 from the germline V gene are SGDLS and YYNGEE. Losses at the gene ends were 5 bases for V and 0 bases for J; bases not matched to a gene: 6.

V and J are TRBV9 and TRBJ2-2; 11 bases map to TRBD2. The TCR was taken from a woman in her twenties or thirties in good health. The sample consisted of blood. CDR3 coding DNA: TGTGCCAGCAGTCGGACGACTAGCGGGACGAACACCGGGGAGCTGTTTTTT. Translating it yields CASSRTTSGTNTGELFF. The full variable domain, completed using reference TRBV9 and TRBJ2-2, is DSGVTQTPKHLITATGQRVTLRCSPRSGDLSVYWYQQSLDQGLQFLIQYYNGEERAKGNILERFSAQQFPDLHSELNLSSLELGDSALYFCASSRTTSGTNTGELFFGEGSRLTVL.